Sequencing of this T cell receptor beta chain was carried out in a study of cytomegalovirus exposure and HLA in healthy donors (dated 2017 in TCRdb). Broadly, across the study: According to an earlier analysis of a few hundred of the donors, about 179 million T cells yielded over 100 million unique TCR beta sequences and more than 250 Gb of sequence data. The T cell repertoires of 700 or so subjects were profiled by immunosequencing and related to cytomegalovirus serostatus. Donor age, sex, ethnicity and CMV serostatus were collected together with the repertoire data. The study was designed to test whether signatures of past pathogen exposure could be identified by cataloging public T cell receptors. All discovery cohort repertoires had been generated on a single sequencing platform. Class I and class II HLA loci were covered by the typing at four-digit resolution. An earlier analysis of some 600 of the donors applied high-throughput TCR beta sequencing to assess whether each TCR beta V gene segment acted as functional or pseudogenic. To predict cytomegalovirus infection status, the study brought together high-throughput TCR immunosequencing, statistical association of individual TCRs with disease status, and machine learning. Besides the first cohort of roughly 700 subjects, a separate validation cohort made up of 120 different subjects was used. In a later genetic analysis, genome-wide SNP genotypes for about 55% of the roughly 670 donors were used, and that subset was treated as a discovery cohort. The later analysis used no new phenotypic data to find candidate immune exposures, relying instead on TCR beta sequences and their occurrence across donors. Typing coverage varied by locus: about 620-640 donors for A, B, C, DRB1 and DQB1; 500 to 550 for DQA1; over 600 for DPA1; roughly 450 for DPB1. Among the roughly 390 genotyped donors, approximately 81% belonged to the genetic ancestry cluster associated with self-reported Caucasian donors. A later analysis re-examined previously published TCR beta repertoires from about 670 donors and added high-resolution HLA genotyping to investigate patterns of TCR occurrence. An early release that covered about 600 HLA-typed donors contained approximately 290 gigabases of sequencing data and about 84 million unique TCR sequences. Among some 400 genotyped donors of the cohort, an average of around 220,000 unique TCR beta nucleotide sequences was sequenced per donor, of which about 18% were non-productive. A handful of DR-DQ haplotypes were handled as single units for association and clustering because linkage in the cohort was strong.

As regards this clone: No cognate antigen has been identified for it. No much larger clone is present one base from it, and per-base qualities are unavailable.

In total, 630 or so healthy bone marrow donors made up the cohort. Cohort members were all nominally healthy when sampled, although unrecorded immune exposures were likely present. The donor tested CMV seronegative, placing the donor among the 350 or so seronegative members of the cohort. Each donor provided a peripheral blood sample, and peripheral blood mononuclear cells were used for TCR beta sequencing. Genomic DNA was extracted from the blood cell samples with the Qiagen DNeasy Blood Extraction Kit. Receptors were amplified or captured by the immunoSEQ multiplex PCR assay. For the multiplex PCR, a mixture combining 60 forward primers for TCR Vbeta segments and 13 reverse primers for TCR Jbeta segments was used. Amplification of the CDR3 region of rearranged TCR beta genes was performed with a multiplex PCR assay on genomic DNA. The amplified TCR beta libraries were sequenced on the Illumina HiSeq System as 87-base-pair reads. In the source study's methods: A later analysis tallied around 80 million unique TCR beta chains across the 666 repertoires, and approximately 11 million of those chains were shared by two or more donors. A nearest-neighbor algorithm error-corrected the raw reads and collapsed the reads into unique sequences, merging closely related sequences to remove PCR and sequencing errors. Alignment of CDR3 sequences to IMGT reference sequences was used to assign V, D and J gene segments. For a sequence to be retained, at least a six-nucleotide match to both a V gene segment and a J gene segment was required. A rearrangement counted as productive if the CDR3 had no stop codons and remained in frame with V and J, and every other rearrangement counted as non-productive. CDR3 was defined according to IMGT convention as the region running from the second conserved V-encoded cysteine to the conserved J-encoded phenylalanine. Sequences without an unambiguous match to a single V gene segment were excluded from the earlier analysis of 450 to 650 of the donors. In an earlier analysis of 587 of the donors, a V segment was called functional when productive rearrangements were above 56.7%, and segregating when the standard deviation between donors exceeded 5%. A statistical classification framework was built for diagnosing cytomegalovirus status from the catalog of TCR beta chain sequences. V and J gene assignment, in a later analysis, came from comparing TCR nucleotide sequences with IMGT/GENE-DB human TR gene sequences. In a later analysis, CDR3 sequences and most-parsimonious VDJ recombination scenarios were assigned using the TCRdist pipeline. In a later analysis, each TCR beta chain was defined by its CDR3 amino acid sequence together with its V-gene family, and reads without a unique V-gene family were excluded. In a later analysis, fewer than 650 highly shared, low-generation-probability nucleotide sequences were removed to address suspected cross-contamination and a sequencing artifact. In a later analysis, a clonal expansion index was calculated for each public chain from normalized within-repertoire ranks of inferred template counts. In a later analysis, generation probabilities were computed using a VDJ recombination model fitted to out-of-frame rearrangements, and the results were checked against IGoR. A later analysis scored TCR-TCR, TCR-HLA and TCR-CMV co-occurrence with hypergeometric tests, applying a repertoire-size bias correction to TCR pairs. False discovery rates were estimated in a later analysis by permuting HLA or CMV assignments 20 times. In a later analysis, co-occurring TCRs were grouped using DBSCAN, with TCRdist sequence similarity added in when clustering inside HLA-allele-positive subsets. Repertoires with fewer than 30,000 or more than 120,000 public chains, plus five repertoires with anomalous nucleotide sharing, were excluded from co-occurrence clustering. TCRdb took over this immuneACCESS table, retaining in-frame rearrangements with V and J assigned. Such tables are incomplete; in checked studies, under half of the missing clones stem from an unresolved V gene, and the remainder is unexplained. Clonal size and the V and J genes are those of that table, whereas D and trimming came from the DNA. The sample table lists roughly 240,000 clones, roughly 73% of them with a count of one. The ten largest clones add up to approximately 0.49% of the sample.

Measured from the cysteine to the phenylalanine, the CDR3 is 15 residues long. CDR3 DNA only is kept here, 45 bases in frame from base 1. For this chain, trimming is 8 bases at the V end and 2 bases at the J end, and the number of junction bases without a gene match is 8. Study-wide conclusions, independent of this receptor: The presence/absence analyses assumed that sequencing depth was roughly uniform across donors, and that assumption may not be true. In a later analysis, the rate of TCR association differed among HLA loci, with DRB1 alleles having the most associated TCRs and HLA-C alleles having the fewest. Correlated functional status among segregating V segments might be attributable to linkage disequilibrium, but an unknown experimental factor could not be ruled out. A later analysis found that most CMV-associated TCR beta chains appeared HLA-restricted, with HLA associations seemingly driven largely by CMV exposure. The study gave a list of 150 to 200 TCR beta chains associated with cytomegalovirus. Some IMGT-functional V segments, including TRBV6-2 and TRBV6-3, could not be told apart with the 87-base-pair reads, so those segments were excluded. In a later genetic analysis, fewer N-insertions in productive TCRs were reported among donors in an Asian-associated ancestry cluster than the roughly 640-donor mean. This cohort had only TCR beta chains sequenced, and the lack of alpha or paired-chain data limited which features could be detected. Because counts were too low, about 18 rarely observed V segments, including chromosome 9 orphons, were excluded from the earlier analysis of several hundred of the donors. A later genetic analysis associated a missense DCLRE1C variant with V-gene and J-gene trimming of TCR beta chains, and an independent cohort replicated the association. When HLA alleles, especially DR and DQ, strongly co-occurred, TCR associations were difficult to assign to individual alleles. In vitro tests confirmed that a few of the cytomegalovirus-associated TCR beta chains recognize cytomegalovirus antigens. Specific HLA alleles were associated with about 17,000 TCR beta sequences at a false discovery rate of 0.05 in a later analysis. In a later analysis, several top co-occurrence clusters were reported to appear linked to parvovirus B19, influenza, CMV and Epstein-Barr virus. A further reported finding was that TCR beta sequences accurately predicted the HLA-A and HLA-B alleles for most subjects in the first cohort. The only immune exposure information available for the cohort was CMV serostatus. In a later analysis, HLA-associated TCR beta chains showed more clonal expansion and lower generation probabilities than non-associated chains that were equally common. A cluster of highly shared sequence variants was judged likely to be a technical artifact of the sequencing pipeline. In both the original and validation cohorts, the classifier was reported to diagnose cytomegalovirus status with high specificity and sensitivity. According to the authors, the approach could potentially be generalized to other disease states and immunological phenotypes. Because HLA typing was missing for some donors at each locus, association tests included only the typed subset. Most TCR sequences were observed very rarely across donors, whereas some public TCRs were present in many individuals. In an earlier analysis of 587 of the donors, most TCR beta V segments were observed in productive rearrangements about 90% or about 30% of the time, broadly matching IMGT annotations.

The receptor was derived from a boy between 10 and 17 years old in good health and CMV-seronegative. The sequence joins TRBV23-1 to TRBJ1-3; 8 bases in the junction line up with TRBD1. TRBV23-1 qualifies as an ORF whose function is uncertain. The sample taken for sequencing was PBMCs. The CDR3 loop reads CASSRTGPPGNTIYF. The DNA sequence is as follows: TGCGCCAGCTCTCGGACAGGGCCCCCTGGAAACACCATATATTTT.